The entry that follows covers one TCR beta chain sequence. These data are taken from a study of regulatory T cells in long-lasting Graves disease. Arm-PCR of CDR3 regions and iRepertoire HTBI primers were used to build TCR beta libraries. MiXCR, run by TCRdb on the multiplex PCR reads, gives a single entry per CDR3 protein. This table has fewer than 450,000 distinct CDR3 sequences, about 20% appearing once. Germline V gives CDR1 GTSNPN, CDR2 SVGIG (reference sequence). The CDR3 is made up of 15 amino acids. Trimming left V 0 bases short and J 5 bases short, with 16 bases between. The time point denotes: persistent/refractory GD, antithyroid drugs over 5 years with positive TRAb. From RNA extracted from PBMCs, the TCR library was made.

The sample consisted of peripheral blood mononuclear cells (PBMCs), taken when the disease was refractory, from a patient treated with antithyroid drugs. The V and J genes are TRBV30 and TRBJ1-1; D perhaps matches TRBD1 (5 bases). This receptor was identified in a female donor with Graves disease. The CDR3 DNA sequence: TGTGCCTGGAGTGTAGGGTGGGGGTTTGGTACTGAAGCTTTCTTT. Translation: CAWSVGWGFGTEAFF.